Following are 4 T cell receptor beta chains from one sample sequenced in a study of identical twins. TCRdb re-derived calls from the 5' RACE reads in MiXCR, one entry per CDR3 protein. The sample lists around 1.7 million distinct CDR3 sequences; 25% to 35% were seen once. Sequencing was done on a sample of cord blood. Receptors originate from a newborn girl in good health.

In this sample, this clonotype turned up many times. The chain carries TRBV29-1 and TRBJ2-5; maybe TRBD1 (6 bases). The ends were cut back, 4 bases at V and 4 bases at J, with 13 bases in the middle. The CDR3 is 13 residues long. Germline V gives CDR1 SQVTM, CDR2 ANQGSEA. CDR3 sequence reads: CSVGGGRGETQYF. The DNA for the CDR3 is TGCAGCGTTGGAGGGGGTAGAGGAGAGACCCAGTACTTC.

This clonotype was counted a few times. CDR3 sequence reads: CASSYSLRDEQYF. The CDR3 nucleotides read TGTGCCAGCAGTTACTCCTTACGGGACGAGCAGTACTTC. This rearrangement joins TRBV6-5 to TRBJ2-4, with no clear D. The J call is uncertain, as TRBJ2-7 better fits the DNA end. CDR1 and CDR2 (germline): MNHEY, SVGAGI. The CDR3 is made up of 13 amino acids.

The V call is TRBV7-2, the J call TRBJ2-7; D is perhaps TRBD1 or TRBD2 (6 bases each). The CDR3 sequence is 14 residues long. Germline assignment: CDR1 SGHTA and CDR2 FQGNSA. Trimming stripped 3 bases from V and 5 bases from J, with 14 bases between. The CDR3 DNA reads TGTGCCAGCAGCTTCGGTCGGGGGCCCAACGAGCAGTACTTC. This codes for CASSFGRGPNEQYF.

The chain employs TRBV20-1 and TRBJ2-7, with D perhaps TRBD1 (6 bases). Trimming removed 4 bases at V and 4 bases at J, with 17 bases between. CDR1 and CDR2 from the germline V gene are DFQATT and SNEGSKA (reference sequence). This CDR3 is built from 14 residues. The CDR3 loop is CSATDSRFHYEQYF. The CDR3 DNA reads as TGCAGTGCTACGGACAGTAGATTCCATTACGAGCAGTACTTC.